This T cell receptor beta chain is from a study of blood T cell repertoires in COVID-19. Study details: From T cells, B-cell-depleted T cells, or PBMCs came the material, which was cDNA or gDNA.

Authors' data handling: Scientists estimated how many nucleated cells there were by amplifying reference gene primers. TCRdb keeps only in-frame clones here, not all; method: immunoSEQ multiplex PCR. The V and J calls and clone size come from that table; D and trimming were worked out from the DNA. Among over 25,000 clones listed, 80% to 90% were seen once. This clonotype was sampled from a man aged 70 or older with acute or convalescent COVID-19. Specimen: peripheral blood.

The CDR3 spells CASSPTSGLQDTQYF. The CDR3, as DNA: TGTGCCAGCTCACCCACTAGCGGCCTTCAAGATACGCAGTATTTT. The chain recombines TRBV18 with TRBJ2-3, with 8 bases that match TRBD2. The CDR3 has 15 amino acids. Trimming cost V 3 bases and J 5 bases; bases outside gene matches: 7. CDR1 and CDR2 from the germline V gene are KGHSH and LQKENI.